One and the same sample provided the 17 T cell receptor beta chains below, sequenced in a study of blood T cell repertoires in COVID-19. TCRdb keeps only in-frame clones here, not all; method: immunoSEQ multiplex PCR. The table lists hundreds of thousands of clones, about 88% of them singletons, with about 7% in the top ten. The specimen was peripheral blood. These receptors were taken from a woman between 65 and 79 years old with COVID-19, enrolled during active disease.

This chain uses TRBV11-2 with TRBJ1-1; 7 nucleotides agree with TRBD1. The CDR3 consists of 15 residues. Germline V gene sequence: CDR1 SGHAT, CDR2 FQNNGV. J gave up 0 bases and V 5 bases, and 6 bases lay outside the gene matches. The CDR3 reads CASSPGQTMNTEAFF. CDR3 bases: TGTGCCAGCAGCCCGGGACAGACTATGAACACTGAAGCTTTCTTT.

To note about this clone: The sample has other DNA sequences that encode this CDR3 too. The chain joins TRBV20-1 to TRBJ2-7; D not certain. The CDR3 covers 11 residues. Trimming removed 1 base at V and 4 bases at J, with 5 bases between. Germline CDR1 DFQATT, CDR2 SNEGSKA (reference sequence). The CDR3 DNA sequence: TGCAGTGCTAGAGGAGCATACGAGCAGTACTTC. It specifies CSARGAYEQYF.

The chain carries TRBV9 and TRBJ1-6; tentative D call: TRBD1 (5 bases). Germline V gene sequence: CDR1 SGDLS, CDR2 YYNGEE. V lost 0 bases and J 12 bases, leaving 10 bases between the germline ends. This CDR3 comprises 13 residues. CDR3 sequence reads: CASSVGRDGPLHF. CDR3 DNA: TGTGCCAGCAGCGTAGGGCGGGACGGACCCCTCCACTTT. Based on the CDR3 plus reference TRBV9 and TRBJ1-6, the full variable domain is DSGVTQTPKHLITATGQRVTLRCSPRSGDLSVYWYQQSLDQGLQFLIQYYNGEERAKGNILERFSAQQFPDLHSELNLSSLELGDSALYFCASSVGRDGPLHFGNGTRLTVT.

This chain connects TRBV12-3 or TRBV12-4 to TRBJ2-3; D is perhaps TRBD2 (6 bases). The CDR3 has 13 residues. The germline V and J ends were trimmed by 10 bases and 0 bases, with 11 bases remaining between them. CDR3 sequence reads: CANQGLSTDTQYF. CDR3 in DNA: TGTGCCAACCAGGGACTTAGCACAGATACGCAGTATTTT.

The V call is TRBV10-3, the J call TRBJ1-2; 10 nucleotides match TRBD1. Trimming at V came to 4 bases and at J to 6 bases, leaving 8 bases not matched to a gene. The germline V gene has CDR1 ENHRY and CDR2 SYGVKD. The CDR3 has 15 amino acids. CDR3 residues: CAISGSTGGADGYTF. The CDR3 DNA is TGTGCCATCAGTGGCTCGACAGGGGGCGCAGATGGCTACACCTTC.

The J gene is TRBJ2-7, the V gene TRBV11-2, with 8 bases that match TRBD2. The CDR3 is 16 amino acids. Looked up from germline, CDR1 is SGHAT and CDR2 is FQNNGV. V was pared by 5 bases and J by 1 base, with 10 bases of the junction left unmatched. CDR3 sequence reads: CASSPDIGGVSYEQYF. For the CDR3, the DNA is TGTGCCAGCAGCCCGGACATCGGGGGGGTATCCTACGAGCAGTACTTC.

The V gene is TRBV3-1 (or the pseudogene TRBV3-2), the J gene TRBJ1-1; TRBD1 aligns across 10 bases. The V segment lost 5 bases and the J segment 8 bases; nucleotides outside the gene matches: 11. This CDR3 has 15 residues. Germline V CDR1 and CDR2: LGHDT, YNNKEL (reference sequence). The DNA of the CDR3 is TGTGCCAGCAGCACTCCCAGACAGGGGGCTCCGGAAGCTTTCTTT. This translates into CASSTPRQGAPEAFF.

This clone showed up just once. The rearrangement links TRBV14 to TRBJ1-6; D may be TRBD1 (6 bases). V was clipped by 4 bases and J by 2 bases, with 9 bases between them. The CDR3 is 15 residues long. CDR1 is SGHDN, CDR2 FVKESK, per germline. In nucleotides, the CDR3 is TGTGCCAGCAGCCGTCAGGGGACCTATAATTCACCCCTCCACTTT. Translating it yields CASSRQGTYNSPLHF. Filled out from reference TRBV14 and TRBJ1-6, the complete variable domain reads EAGVTQFPSHSVIEKGQTVTLRCDPISGHDNLYWYRRVMGKEIKFLLHFVKESKQDESGMPNNRFLAERTGGTYSTLKVQPAELEDSGVYFCASSRQGTYNSPLHFGNGTRLTVT.

The chain combines TRBV9 with TRBJ2-7; 10 nucleotides align to TRBD1. This CDR3 region has 12 residues. CDR1 and CDR2 (germline): SGDLS, YYNGEE. Trimming at V came to 4 bases and at J to 6 bases, leaving 1 base not matched to a gene. The CDR3 DNA follows: TGTGCCAGCAGCCGGGACAGGGGCGAGCAGTACTTC. Residues: CASSRDRGEQYF. Complete variable domain (other parts from reference TRBV9 and TRBJ2-7): DSGVTQTPKHLITATGQRVTLRCSPRSGDLSVYWYQQSLDQGLQFLIQYYNGEERAKGNILERFSAQQFPDLHSELNLSSLELGDSALYFCASSRDRGEQYFGPGTRLTVT.

V gene TRBV11-2 combines with J gene TRBJ2-7, with 10 nucleotides matching TRBD1. V gave up 5 bases and J gave up 3 bases; unmatched junction bases: 7. In germline, CDR1 is SGHAT, CDR2 FQNNGV. The CDR3 has 15 amino acids. CDR3 nucleotide sequence: TGTGCCAGCAGCCGCGGACAGGGGGTAAACTACGAGCAGTACTTC. Amino acid sequence: CASSRGQGVNYEQYF.

There are a few counts of this clone. The chain combines TRBV7-8 with TRBJ1-5, with D possibly matching TRBD1 (6 bases). Trimming took 1 base from V and 2 from J, leaving 6 bases between them. This CDR3 region has 14 residues. Germline V gene lookup returns CDR1 SGHVS and CDR2 FQNEAQ. CDR3 in amino acids: CASSLGQGNQPQHF. CDR3 coding DNA: TGTGCCAGCAGCTTAGGACAGGGCAATCAGCCCCAGCATTTT.

CDR3 residues: CASSIEGLGGGNTIYF. CDR3 nucleotide sequence: TGTGCCAGTAGTATAGAAGGGTTGGGAGGCGGAAACACCATATATTTT. The chain combines TRBV19 with TRBJ1-3; D is unresolved. The CDR3 spans 16 residues. Trimming took off 0 bases at V and 4 bases at J, with 13 bases between the two ends. The V gene's germline CDR1 is LNHDA and CDR2 SQIVND (reference sequence).

This chain links TRBV5-1 with TRBJ2-2, with 9 bases identical to TRBD2. V dropped 1 base and J dropped 4; count of bases not matched to a gene: 5. From germline, CDR1 is SGHRS and CDR2 YFSETQ. This CDR3 is built from 16 residues. CDR3 residues: CASSLPAGGLTGELFF. As DNA, the CDR3 is TGCGCCAGCAGCTTGCCAGCGGGGGGACTCACCGGGGAGCTGTTTTTT.

V is TRBV5-4 and J is TRBJ1-2; no firm D call. The V gene lost 0 bases and the J gene lost 3 bases, with 6 bases spanning the gap. CDR3 length: 13 amino acids. CDR1 is SGHNT and CDR2 is YYREEE in the germline V gene (reference sequence). CDR3: CASSLGRDYGYTF. In nucleotides, the CDR3 is TGTGCCAGCAGCTTGGGGAGAGACTATGGCTACACCTTC.

This chain connects TRBV10-2 to TRBJ1-5; D gene ambiguous. CDR3 length: 13 residues. Germline V gives CDR1 WSHSY, CDR2 SAAADI. V lost 4 bases, J lost 9 bases, and 13 bases lay in between. The CDR3 DNA is TGCGCCAGCAGTGTAGATCAGGCAGCGCCCCAGCATTTT. This encodes CASSVDQAAPQHF.

The chain is built from TRBV6-5 and TRBJ1-1; D is undetermined. Looked up from germline, CDR1 is MNHEY and CDR2 is SVGAGI. Trimming took off 7 bases at V and 4 bases at J, with 16 bases between the two ends. The CDR3 extends over 14 amino acids. The CDR3 here is CASTTGEGLTEAFF. The CDR3 DNA reads TGTGCCAGCACCACCGGTGAGGGTCTCACTGAAGCTTTCTTT.

The genes are TRBV19 and TRBJ1-5; 7 bases map to TRBD1. There are 14 residues in the CDR3. Germline CDR1 is LNHDA and CDR2 is SQIVND (reference sequence). Trimming took 6 bases from V and 5 from J; bases not matched to a gene: 7. The chain's CDR3 is CASRVTGKDQPQHF. Written as DNA, the CDR3 is TGTGCCAGTAGAGTGACAGGGAAAGATCAGCCCCAGCATTTT.